The 3 T cell receptor beta chains presented below share a single source sample, sequenced in a study of blood T cell repertoires in COVID-19. The data were produced by immunoSEQ multiplex PCR, yet TCRdb's version contains in-frame clones alone and is incomplete. The repertoire holds 250,000 to 350,000 clones, with approximately 87% as singletons. Sequenced input: peripheral blood. The receptors were sampled from a woman aged 45-60 years who had recovered from COVID-19.

The chain uses TRBV7-2 and TRBJ2-1; 10 bases are shared with TRBD2. The CDR3 has 16 residues. CDR1 SGHTA and CDR2 FQGNSA come from the germline V gene. V shed 4 bases, J shed 8 bases, and the junction held 11 bases outside the gene matches. The CDR3 reads CASSSSLAGEEDEQFF. The CDR3, as DNA: TGTGCCAGCAGCTCGAGTCTAGCGGGAGAAGAGGATGAGCAGTTCTTC. Full variable domain (remainder filled in from reference TRBV7-2 and TRBJ2-1): GAGVSQSPSNKVTEKGKDVELRCDPISGHTALYWYRQSLGQGLEFLIYFQGNSAPDKSGLPSDRFSAERTGGSVSTLTIQRTQQEDSAVYLCASSSSLAGEEDEQFFGPGTRLTVL.

This rearrangement joins TRBV11-2 to TRBJ2-5, with D possibly being TRBD2 (5 bases). Germline V gene lookup returns CDR1 SGHAT and CDR2 FQNNGV. V was shortened by 7 bases and J by 2 bases, with 14 bases between the two germline ends. The CDR3 is 14 amino acids. CDR3 in amino acids: CASTSSLAQETQYF. In nucleotides, the CDR3 is TGTGCCAGCACCTCTAGCCTAGCTCAAGAGACCCAGTACTTC.

This rearrangement joins TRBV20-1 to TRBJ1-2, with D possibly TRBD1 on 5 matching bases. V shed 1 base and J shed 8 bases, with 8 bases lying between them. In germline, CDR1 is DFQATT, CDR2 SNEGSKA (reference sequence). This CDR3 region has 11 residues. The DNA for the CDR3 is TGCAGTGCTAGAGGGGCAGGGGGCTACACCTTC. This codes for CSARGAGGYTF.